Listed below are T cell receptor beta chains from one sample, sequenced in a study of cytomegalovirus exposure and HLA in healthy donors. Sequencing used immunoSEQ multiplex PCR; TCRdb keeps in-frame clones, though not all of them. The sample spans 150,000 to 200,000 clones; the ten largest clones claim around 0.8%. Sequenced input: PBMCs. These receptors were taken from a woman in her late teens or twenties in good health and CMV-seropositive. The CDR3 runs from the conserved cysteine through the conserved F or W. The D gene is left open where the match is weak.

V gene: TRBV6-6
J gene: TRBJ2-7
D gene: TRBD2
CDR3 DNA: TGTGCCAGCAGTCAACTAAGCGGGGGGTATTACGAGCAGTACTTC
CDR3 protein: CASSQLSGGYYEQYF

V gene: TRBV5-4
J gene: TRBJ1-2
D gene: TRBD1
CDR3 DNA: TGTGCCGGCAGCTCGTGGACAGGGGGCTACGGCTACACCTTC
CDR3 protein: CAGSSWTGGYGYTF

V gene: TRBV12-5
J gene: TRBJ2-7
D gene: .
CDR3 DNA: TGTGCTAGTGGACCCCAAAGCCGCCCAGGGCAAAACTACGAGCAGTACTTC
CDR3 protein: CASGPQSRPGQNYEQYF

V gene: TRBV15
J gene: TRBJ2-1
D gene: TRBD2
CDR3 DNA: TGTGCCACCAGCGCTTCGGGGGGGCCAAGAGAGCAGTTCTTC
CDR3 protein: CATSASGGPREQFF

V gene: TRBV27
J gene: TRBJ2-3
D gene: .
CDR3 DNA: TGTGCCAGCAGTCGCCGCGGCACAGATACGCAGTATTTT
CDR3 protein: CASSRRGTDTQYF

V gene: TRBV14
J gene: TRBJ2-7
D gene: .
CDR3 DNA: TGTGCCAGCAGCTATCAGGACTACGAGCAGTACTTC
CDR3 protein: CASSYQDYEQYF

V gene: TRBV7-9
J gene: TRBJ2-3
D gene: TRBD2
CDR3 DNA: TGTGCCAGCAGCTCTGGGACTAGCGAAGATACGCAGTATTTT
CDR3 protein: CASSSGTSEDTQYF

V gene: TRBV7-2
J gene: TRBJ1-2
D gene: .
CDR3 DNA: TGTGCCAGCAGCTTGGGGCAGGGAGGCTACACCTTC
CDR3 protein: CASSLGQGGYTF

V gene: TRBV11-2
J gene: TRBJ2-7
D gene: TRBD2
CDR3 DNA: TGTGCCAGCAGCCCACGGTTAGCGGGATCCTACGAGCAGTACTTC
CDR3 protein: CASSPRLAGSYEQYF

V gene: TRBV5-8
J gene: TRBJ2-5
D gene: TRBD2
CDR3 DNA: TGTGCCAGCAGTGGCCTAGCGGGGGTTGAGACCCAGTACTTC
CDR3 protein: CASSGLAGVETQYF

V gene: TRBV6-5
J gene: TRBJ1-2
D gene: TRBD1
CDR3 DNA: TGTGCCAGCAGTTACTCGGGACAGGGGGCATGGGGCTACACCTTC
CDR3 protein: CASSYSGQGAWGYTF

V gene: TRBV19
J gene: TRBJ2-6
D gene: .
CDR3 DNA: TGTGCCAGTAGTAACGGACAAGGGGAAGCCAACGTCCTGACTTTC
CDR3 protein: CASSNGQGEANVLTF

V gene: TRBV29-1
J gene: TRBJ2-3
D gene: TRBD2
CDR3 DNA: TGCAGCGTTGGGCCAGCGGGGGATACGCAGTATTTT
CDR3 protein: CSVGPAGDTQYF

V gene: TRBV9
J gene: TRBJ2-7
D gene: TRBD1
CDR3 DNA: TGTGCCAGCAGCTTGGGACAGGGGAAGGACTTC
CDR3 protein: CASSLGQGKDF

V gene: TRBV13
J gene: TRBJ2-3
D gene: TRBD2
CDR3 DNA: TGTGCCAGCAGCTTTCAGGGACTAGCTTACCCTAGCACAGATACGCAGTATTTT
CDR3 protein: CASSFQGLAYPSTDTQYF

V gene: TRBV7-6
J gene: TRBJ2-2
D gene: TRBD2
CDR3 DNA: TGTGCCAGCAGCTCGGGACTAGCGGTAAACACCGGGGAGCTGTTTTTT
CDR3 protein: CASSSGLAVNTGELFF

V gene: TRBV4-2
J gene: TRBJ1-1
D gene: .
CDR3 DNA: TGTGCCAGCAGCCAAGTCGGGGATGAGGCTTTCTTT
CDR3 protein: CASSQVGDEAFF

V gene: TRBV19
J gene: TRBJ2-5
D gene: TRBD2
CDR3 DNA: TGTGCCAGTAGTCCAACATATAGCGGGACGAAGTACTTC
CDR3 protein: CASSPTYSGTKYF

V gene: TRBV14
J gene: TRBJ2-7
D gene: TRBD2
CDR3 DNA: TGTGCCAGCAGCCGAGGGACTAGCGGCTCCTACTACGAGCAGTACTTC
CDR3 protein: CASSRGTSGSYYEQYF

V gene: TRBV19
J gene: TRBJ1-2
D gene: TRBD1
CDR3 DNA: TGTGCCATAAAACGGGACAGGGGTTATGGCTACACCTTC
CDR3 protein: CAIKRDRGYGYTF

V gene: TRBV6-5
J gene: TRBJ1-2
D gene: .
CDR3 DNA: TGTGCCAGCAGTTACTCAGAAGGGGATACGGGCTACACCTTC
CDR3 protein: CASSYSEGDTGYTF

V gene: TRBV30
J gene: TRBJ2-3
D gene: .
CDR3 DNA: TGTGCCTGGAAGCTAGCGCGTAGCACAGATACGCAGTATTTT
CDR3 protein: CAWKLARSTDTQYF

V gene: TRBV2
J gene: TRBJ2-7
D gene: TRBD1
CDR3 DNA: TGTGCCAGCAGCTCAGGACAGGGGCGTAACGAGCAGTACTTC
CDR3 protein: CASSSGQGRNEQYF

V gene: TRBV15
J gene: TRBJ1-2
D gene: .
CDR3 DNA: TGTGCCACCAGCAGAGGGGTTGAGGGCCGATATGGCTACACCTTC
CDR3 protein: CATSRGVEGRYGYTF

V gene: TRBV6-5
J gene: TRBJ1-1
D gene: .
CDR3 DNA: TGTGCCAGCAGTCGCGGTACAGGCCGTGAAGCTTTCTTT
CDR3 protein: CASSRGTGREAFF

V gene: TRBV5-4
J gene: TRBJ2-3
D gene: .
CDR3 DNA: TGTGCCAGCAGCTTAAGGGGCGGGACGGCAGATACGCAGTATTTT
CDR3 protein: CASSLRGGTADTQYF

V gene: TRBV6-1
J gene: TRBJ2-3
D gene: TRBD2
CDR3 DNA: TGTGCCAGCAGTCAAAGCGGGGGGGGCGGAGATACGCAGTATTTT
CDR3 protein: CASSQSGGGGDTQYF

V gene: TRBV30
J gene: TRBJ2-1
D gene: TRBD2
CDR3 DNA: TGTGCCTGGACTAGCGGGTTGATAGGTGAGCAGTTCTTC
CDR3 protein: CAWTSGLIGEQFF

V gene: TRBV7-9
J gene: TRBJ1-6
D gene: .
CDR3 DNA: TGTGCCGGCAAGAGGACAGATAATTCACCCCTCCACTTT
CDR3 protein: CAGKRTDNSPLHF

V gene: TRBV2
J gene: TRBJ2-1
D gene: .
CDR3 DNA: TGTGCCAGCAGTGAAGTCGGGGCGGGGACCTACAATGAGCAGTTCTTC
CDR3 protein: CASSEVGAGTYNEQFF

V gene: TRBV15
J gene: TRBJ1-1
D gene: .
CDR3 DNA: TGTGCCACCAGCAGAGCAGGGCCCACTGAAGCTTTCTTT
CDR3 protein: CATSRAGPTEAFF

V gene: TRBV5-1
J gene: TRBJ2-7
D gene: TRBD1
CDR3 DNA: TGCGCCAGCAGCCCCCGGGACAGGGTGGACGAGCAGTACTTC
CDR3 protein: CASSPRDRVDEQYF

V gene: TRBV10-1
J gene: TRBJ2-1
D gene: .
CDR3 DNA: TGCGCCAGCAGTAGTAGCGTCTACAATGAGCAGTTCTTC
CDR3 protein: CASSSSVYNEQFF

V gene: TRBV2
J gene: TRBJ1-4
D gene: .
CDR3 DNA: TGTGCCAGCAGTTCAGGGTGGGTGAATGAAAAACTGTTTTTT
CDR3 protein: CASSSGWVNEKLFF

V gene: TRBV5-4
J gene: TRBJ2-5
D gene: .
CDR3 DNA: TGTGCCAGCACCCCCTTCCGGGACTTGGGCCGTGAGACCCAGTACTTC
CDR3 protein: CASTPFRDLGRETQYF

V gene: TRBV6-1
J gene: TRBJ2-1
D gene: TRBD2
CDR3 DNA: TGTGCCAGCAGTGGACTAGCGGGAGGGCCCAGCGCCTACAATGAGCAGTTCTTC
CDR3 protein: CASSGLAGGPSAYNEQFF

V gene: TRBV6-4
J gene: TRBJ1-4
D gene: TRBD1
CDR3 DNA: TGTGCCAGCAGTGACAAGGACAGGCTCGAAAAACTGTTTTTT
CDR3 protein: CASSDKDRLEKLFF

V gene: TRBV7-9
J gene: TRBJ2-1
D gene: TRBD2
CDR3 DNA: TGTGCCAGCAGCTTAACTGGGAGGGGCCTTATGAATGAGCAGTTCTTC
CDR3 protein: CASSLTGRGLMNEQFF

V gene: TRBV7-8
J gene: TRBJ2-7
D gene: .
CDR3 DNA: TGTGCCAGCAGCTTAGAGGGCCCCAGGGTGGAGCAGTACTTC
CDR3 protein: CASSLEGPRVEQYF

V gene: TRBV4-1
J gene: TRBJ1-2
D gene: TRBD1
CDR3 DNA: TGCGCCAGCAGCCAAGGGACAGGGGGCGAATATGGCTACACCTTC
CDR3 protein: CASSQGTGGEYGYTF

V gene: TRBV6-5
J gene: TRBJ2-7
D gene: .
CDR3 DNA: TGTGCCAGCAGTTACCCCAAGGGGGGGCAGGGCTACGAGCAGTACTTC
CDR3 protein: CASSYPKGGQGYEQYF

V gene: TRBV5-6
J gene: TRBJ1-6
D gene: .
CDR3 DNA: TGTGCCAGCAGCTTGGCCCCAGGAACAAATTCACCCCTCCACTTT
CDR3 protein: CASSLAPGTNSPLHF

V gene: TRBV7-9
J gene: TRBJ1-1
D gene: .
CDR3 DNA: TGTGCCAGCAGGCAAGGGGGTAAGGGACTGAACACTGAAGCTTTCTTT
CDR3 protein: CASRQGGKGLNTEAFF

V gene: TRBV7-9
J gene: TRBJ2-1
D gene: TRBD2
CDR3 DNA: TGTGCCAGCAGCTCACTAGCGGGGGGGTACAATGAGCAGTTCTTC
CDR3 protein: CASSSLAGGYNEQFF

V gene: TRBV21-1
J gene: TRBJ1-5
D gene: .
CDR3 DNA: TGTGCCAGCAGGGGGGGACAGGGGGCAAGGAATCAGCCCCAGCATTTT
CDR3 protein: CASRGGQGARNQPQHF